The rows below give T cell receptor beta chains drawn from one sample of a study of shared clonotypes between healthy human individuals. TCRdb's copy holds only in-frame clones and misses some; the assay was immunoSEQ multiplex PCR. The table has roughly 2 million clones, 85% to 95% seen once; the top ten hold around 0.13%. The sequenced sample consisted of naive CD4+ T cells sorted from blood. The source of these receptors is a man between 18 and 29 years old in good health. CDR3s include the opening cysteine and the closing phenylalanine or tryptophan. The D gene is left open where the match is weak. Size values are once, few and many counts, or a class for expanded clones, and some rows have none.

J gene	V gene	clone size	D gene	CDR3 protein	CDR3 DNA
TRBJ1-2	TRBV5-1	-	-	CASSLAGPGQNYGYTF	TGCGCCAGCAGCTTGGCAGGGCCCGGTCAAAACTATGGCTACACCTTC
TRBJ1-3	TRBV7-9	-	-	CASSLAFQGYGNTIYF	TGTGCCAGCAGCCTAGCATTCCAGGGGTATGGAAACACCATATATTTT
TRBJ2-1	TRBV27	few	-	CASSLIRGSYNEQFF	TGTGCCAGCAGCCTTATTAGGGGCTCCTACAATGAGCAGTTCTTC
TRBJ2-7	TRBV25-1	-	-	CATMAAGGYEQYF	TGTGCCACCATGGCGGCGGGTGGGTACGAGCAGTACTTC
TRBJ1-6	TRBV21-1	-	-	CASSKGPGTGDDSPLHF	TGTGCCAGCAGCAAAGGCCCCGGGACAGGGGATGATTCACCCCTCCACTTT
TRBJ1-2	TRBV14	-	-	CASSQRGGNYGYTF	TGTGCCAGCAGCCAGCGAGGGGGGAACTATGGCTACACCTTC
TRBJ2-3	TRBV6-5	-	TRBD2	CASRRELLSDTQYF	TGTGCCAGCAGGCGGGAGTTGTTATCAGATACGCAGTATTTT
TRBJ2-7	TRBV29-1	-	TRBD2	CSVEFEVGQREIHYEQYF	TGCAGCGTTGAATTCGAAGTCGGACAGCGGGAGATTCACTACGAGCAGTACTTC
TRBJ2-6	TRBV9	-	TRBD1	CASSGRQGTGANVLTF	TGTGCCAGCAGCGGGCGACAGGGAACCGGGGCCAACGTCCTGACTTTC
TRBJ1-1	TRBV6-5	-	-	CASSYGGASGTEAFF	TGTGCCAGCAGTTACGGGGGGGCTAGCGGCACTGAAGCTTTCTTT
TRBJ2-4	TRBV5-4	-	-	CASSLQGREAKNIQYF	TGTGCCAGCAGCTTGCAGGGGCGCGAGGCCAAAAACATTCAGTACTTC
TRBJ2-2	TRBV18	-	-	CASSATGTGELFF	TGTGCCAGCTCAGCAACCGGGACCGGGGAGCTGTTTTTT
TRBJ1-2	TRBV18	few	-	CATSNSATFGGYTF	TGTGCCACGTCTAATAGCGCCACCTTCGGTGGCTACACCTTC
TRBJ2-7	TRBV7-2	-	-	CASSLVLQNYEQYF	TGTGCCAGCAGCTTAGTTCTGCAAAATTACGAGCAGTACTTC
TRBJ2-7	TRBV2	-	TRBD1	CASKENGQGSFQYF	TGTGCCAGCAAGGAGAACGGACAGGGCAGCTTTCAGTACTTC
TRBJ2-3	TRBV30	-	-	CASIRAADTQYF	TGTGCCTCAATCAGGGCTGCAGATACGCAGTATTTT
TRBJ2-7	TRBV27	-	TRBD2	CASSTGRPPYEQYF	TGTGCCAGCAGTACCGGGAGGCCCCCCTACGAGCAGTACTTC
TRBJ2-2	TRBV10-3	-	-	CAISESRDTGELFF	TGTGCCATCAGTGAGTCTAGGGACACCGGGGAGCTGTTTTTT
TRBJ2-7	TRBV10-3	-	TRBD2	CAIRSSGSYEQYF	TGTGCCATCAGATCTAGCGGGAGTTACGAGCAGTACTTC
TRBJ1-4	TRBV28	-	-	CASSPTGTTNEKLFF	TGTGCCAGCAGTCCCACAGGGACAACTAATGAAAAACTGTTTTTT
TRBJ1-1	TRBV9	-	-	CASSSEGGATEAFF	TGTGCCAGCAGCTCCGAGGGGGGCGCCACTGAAGCTTTCTTT
TRBJ2-5	TRBV4-1	-	TRBD2	CASSLGLAGGGETQYF	TGCGCCAGCAGCCTAGGACTAGCGGGGGGTGGAGAGACCCAGTACTTC
TRBJ2-1	TRBV5-1	-	TRBD2	CASSLSGGSYNEQFF	TGCGCCAGCAGCCTTAGCGGGGGATCCTACAATGAGCAGTTCTTC
TRBJ2-1	TRBV6-1	-	TRBD1	CASSEFRQGPYNEQFF	TGTGCCAGCAGTGAATTTAGACAGGGACCCTACAATGAGCAGTTCTTC
TRBJ1-5	TRBV6-5	-	-	CASSYSSLGNQPQHF	TGTGCCAGCAGTTACTCGAGTCTCGGCAATCAGCCCCAGCATTTT
TRBJ2-5	TRBV7-2	-	-	CASSLAGSGETQYF	TGTGCCAGCAGCTTGGCGGGCTCCGGAGAGACCCAGTACTTC
TRBJ2-7	TRBV6-5	-	-	CASSGRDGAYEQYF	TGTGCCAGCAGTGGCCGGGACGGGGCCTACGAGCAGTACTTC
TRBJ2-4	TRBV18	-	TRBD1	CASNRDRGNIQYF	TGTGCCAGCAACCGGGACAGGGGAAACATTCAGTACTTC
TRBJ2-5	TRBV4-1	-	TRBD1	CASSQGGAGGKQETQYF	TGCGCCAGCAGCCAAGGGGGCGCAGGGGGAAAACAAGAGACCCAGTACTTC
TRBJ1-1	TRBV19	-	-	CASSISASAGPYREAFF	TGTGCCAGTAGTATCTCCGCTAGCGCCGGACCCTATCGTGAAGCTTTCTTT
TRBJ2-5	TRBV29-1	-	-	CSVDMGPFGTQYF	TGCAGCGTAGACATGGGACCCTTCGGGACCCAGTACTTC
TRBJ2-1	TRBV10-1	-	-	CASSEVGWGYNEQFF	TGCGCCAGCAGTGAGGTGGGCTGGGGATACAATGAGCAGTTCTTC
TRBJ2-1	TRBV11-3	-	TRBD1	CASSLERDRVSYNEQFF	TGTGCCAGCAGCTTAGAAAGGGACAGGGTGTCCTACAATGAGCAGTTCTTC
TRBJ2-7	TRBV15	-	-	CATSRDGTPREQYF	TGTGCCACCAGCAGAGATGGGACACCCCGGGAGCAGTACTTC
TRBJ2-1	TRBV29-1	-	-	CRVAGEGLYNEQFF	TGCAGGGTCGCCGGTGAGGGACTCTACAATGAGCAGTTCTTC
TRBJ2-7	TRBV6-5	-	TRBD2	CASSYPGTSGTREQYF	TGTGCCAGCAGTTACCCCGGGACTAGCGGGACCCGCGAGCAGTACTTC
TRBJ2-1	TRBV2	-	-	CASRNRDISYEQFF	TGTGCCAGCAGGAACCGGGACATCAGTTATGAGCAGTTCTTC
TRBJ2-7	TRBV7-6	-	TRBD1	CASSPGTGTYEQYF	TGTGCCAGCAGCCCAGGGACAGGGACCTACGAGCAGTACTTC
TRBJ1-4	TRBV4-3	-	-	CASSQAPGTNEKLFF	TGCGCCAGCAGCCAAGCGCCGGGGACTAATGAAAAACTGTTTTTT
TRBJ1-6	TRBV18	-	TRBD1	CASSPSGGNSPLHF	TGTGCCAGCTCACCATCAGGGGGGAATTCACCCCTCCACTTT